This TCR beta chain was sequenced for a study of blood T cell repertoires in COVID-19. At the level of the study: The United States, Italy and Spain were the sources of the acute and convalescent COVID-19 samples. In each case, the material was cDNA or gDNA derived from T cells, B-cell-depleted T cells, or PBMCs.

The V end was cut by 6 bases, the J end by 8 bases, with 13 bases between. The CDR3 spans 12 residues. Original handling: Estimates of nucleated cell counts were drawn from the amplification of reference gene primers. Clones were read by immunoSEQ multiplex PCR, and TCRdb kept only the in-frame ones, dropping some. V and J calls plus clone size are reproduced from that table; the DNA served to infer D and trimming. The sample holds roughly 110,000 clones; 85% to 90% are singletons and the top ten take 5% to 6.5%. The sequence came from a woman between 55 and 75 years old with COVID-19, enrolled during active disease. V gene TRBV12-3 or TRBV12-4 combines with J gene TRBJ1-2; no reliable D call. The source material was peripheral blood. The CDR3 loop reads CASSQLSRGYTF. In nucleotides, the CDR3 is TGTGCCAGCAGCCAACTTTCCAGGGGCTACACCTTC.